This T cell receptor beta chain was observed in a study of cytomegalovirus exposure and HLA in healthy donors. Notes on the study in general: The study dropped some indistinguishable V segments, TRBV6-2 and TRBV6-3 among them. It emerged from a later analysis that several of the most significant clusters appeared to be linked to common viral pathogens. Only CMV serostatus was available as immune exposure information.

The CDR3 extends over 15 amino acids. Germline V gives CDR1 MDHEN, CDR2 SYDVKM. J was trimmed by 5 bases and V by 2 bases; bases with no gene match: 7. About this clone: Antigen specificity is unknown.

Use of 60 Vbeta and 13 Jbeta primers characterized the PCR. Assay used: immunoSEQ multiplex PCR; TCRdb lists only in-frame clones, some missing. The sample holds 150,000 or so clones, about three quarters seen once. The V gene is TRBV28, the J gene TRBJ1-1, with 8 bases that match TRBD1. The sequence came from a man over 45 in good health and CMV-seropositive. Sequenced: PBMCs. The CDR3 DNA is TGTGCCAGCAGTTTAGCAGGACAGGGTGGAACTGAAGCTTTCTTT. Its translation is CASSLAGQGGTEAFF.